Listed here are 10 T cell receptor beta chains from one sample, sequenced in a study of cytomegalovirus exposure and HLA in healthy donors. The PCR ran on 60 Vbeta and 13 Jbeta primers. The data were produced by immunoSEQ multiplex PCR, yet TCRdb's version contains in-frame clones alone and is incomplete. The data show 110,000 or so clones, about 80% seen once. The sample consisted of PBMCs. These receptors were taken from a man between 40 and 49 years old in good health and CMV-seropositive.

This chain joins TRBV28 and TRBJ1-2; TRBD1 agrees at 8 bases. The germline CDR1 and CDR2 sequences are MDHEN and SYDVKM. Trimming took 5 bases from V and 7 from J; bases not matched to a gene: 6. The CDR3 covers 13 residues. The chain's CDR3 is CASSQRTGSGYTF. The CDR3 coding sequence is TGTGCCAGCAGTCAGCGGACAGGGAGTGGCTACACCTTC.

This clone was found a few times. The V and J genes are TRBV14 and TRBJ1-3; D gene ambiguous. Germline V gene lookup returns CDR1 SGHDN and CDR2 FVKESK. V was pared by 4 bases and J by 1 base, with 8 bases between. This CDR3 is built from 14 residues. The CDR3, as DNA: TGTGCCAGCAGCCCGACAAGGTCTGGAAACACCATATATTTT. It specifies CASSPTRSGNTIYF.

The sample holds a few counts of this clone. This chain uses TRBV5-6 with TRBJ1-2; a weak D match, TRBD1 (5 bases). The germline V gene has CDR1 SGHDT and CDR2 YYEEEE. V lost 0 bases to trimming and J lost 5 bases, with 14 bases between them. The CDR3 has 15 amino acids. The CDR3 sequence: CASSLVREGIYGYTF. CDR3 sequence (DNA): TGTGCCAGCAGCTTGGTACGGGAGGGGATTTATGGCTACACCTTC.

This chain uses TRBV30 with TRBJ2-1, with D perhaps TRBD2 (5 bases). The CDR3 covers 15 residues. Germline CDR1 and CDR2: GTSNPN and SVGIG (reference sequence). Trimming stripped 3 bases from V and 5 bases from J, with 17 bases between. The CDR3 DNA reads TGTGCCTGGAGGCCCCTGGCGGGCCTTAACAATGAGCAGTTCTTC. The encoded protein is CAWRPLAGLNNEQFF.

The chain has TRBV30 and TRBJ1-2; D call uncertain. This CDR3 is 16 amino acids long. The V end was cut by 1 base, the J end by 4 bases, with 19 bases between. Germline CDR1 and CDR2: GTSNPN and SVGIG (reference sequence). CDR3 nucleotides: TGTGCCTGGAGTGCCCTTCCCCCGGGATCGGGCTATGGCTACACCTTC. Protein product: CAWSALPPGSGYGYTF.

The chain links TRBV21-1 to TRBJ1-2. TRBV21-1 is annotated as a pseudogene. The CDR3 sequence is 11 residues long. The CDR3 region has the DNA TGTGCCAGCAGCAAAATAGCGGGCTACACCTTC. Its translation: CASSKIAGYTF.

V gene TRBV6-6 combines with J gene TRBJ2-1; 9 nucleotides agree with TRBD1. This CDR3 region has 14 residues. The V gene's germline CDR1 is MNHNY and CDR2 SVGAGI (reference sequence). With V trimmed by 5 bases and J by 8 bases, 7 bases remained unmatched. The CDR3, as DNA: TGTGCCAGCAGTCGGGGACAGGGTGTCGATGAGCAGTTCTTC. Translation gives CASSRGQGVDEQFF.

This chain connects TRBV4-2 to TRBJ1-4; 11 nucleotides agree with TRBD1. The CDR3 totals 18 residues. The V gene's germline CDR1 is LGHNA and CDR2 YNFKEQ. After removal of 1 base from V and 7 bases from J, the junction contained 11 bases not matched to a gene. Written as DNA, the CDR3 is TGTGCCAGCAGCCAAGCCGTCCGGACAGGGGGCCAGGGTGAAAAACTGTTTTTT. Translation: CASSQAVRTGGQGEKLFF.

The chain links TRBV2 to TRBJ2-5; 16 bases fit TRBD2. From germline, CDR1 is SNHLY and CDR2 FYNNEI. There are 17 residues in the CDR3. Trimming took 5 bases from V and 1 from J; bases not matched to a gene: 4. Here the CDR3 reads CASSKGLAGGVQETQYF. DNA of the CDR3: TGTGCCAGCAGTAAGGGACTAGCGGGGGGGGTCCAAGAGACCCAGTACTTC. Drawing the rest from reference TRBV2 and TRBJ2-5, the complete variable domain is EPEVTQTPSHQVTQMGQEVILRCVPISNHLYFYWYRQILGQKVEFLVSFYNNEISEKSEIFDDQFSVERPDGSNFTLKIRSTKLEDSAMYFCASSKGLAGGVQETQYFGPGTRLLVL.

The genes are TRBV6-6 and TRBJ1-2; D uncertain. Trimming shortened V by 7 bases and J by 5 bases, and 8 bases separated the two germline ends. The CDR3 is 11 amino acids. CDR1 MNHNY and CDR2 SVGAGI come from the germline V gene (reference sequence). CDR3 in amino acids: CASTPRYGYTF. The DNA of the CDR3 is TGTGCCAGCACCCCCCGGTATGGCTACACCTTC.